The present T cell receptor beta chain was sequenced within a study of molecular identifiers for immune sequencing clone quantification. Study-level points and caveats: The share of molecules held by clones above 20 RNA copies was over 97% in effector cells and under 1% in naive cells.

There are 15 residues in the CDR3. Looked up from germline, CDR1 is DFQATT and CDR2 is SNEGSKA (reference sequence). TCRdb analysed the PCR reads with MiXCR anew, one entry per CDR3 protein. This sample yields tens of thousands of distinct CDR3 sequences, of which about a fifth are seen a single time; approximately 1.5% belongs to the top ten. Concerning this clonotype: Its matching antigen is unknown. Its ends do not fully match the called genes, so a read error is possible.

The clonotype comes from a human donor in good health. Some libraries in this study had Jurkat cell RNA spiked in. The sample was naive CD8+ T cells from blood, with Jurkat cell RNA spiked in. Subset noted: FACS-sorted CD8+CD4-CCR7+CD45RA+ naive T cells. The chain joins TRBV20-1 to TRBJ2-7; D is uncertain. The CDR3 reads CSAIPDQAPTYKQYF. CDR3 DNA sequence: TGCAGTGCTATCCCGGATCAGGCACCCACCTACAAGCAGTACTTC.